This TCR beta chain stems from a study of response to subunit inactivated influenza vaccine. TCRdb reprocessed the RT-PCR reads with MiXCR, giving one entry per CDR3 protein. The table records 450,000 to 700,000 distinct CDR3 sequences, about 15% of them present only once. CDR3 length: 19 residues. The V gene lost 3 bases and the J gene lost 3 bases, with 27 bases spanning the gap. The germline gives CDR1 ENHRY, CDR2 SYGVKD. This clonotype was detected ten times or more. This chain connects TRBV10-3 to TRBJ2-7; possible D gene TRBD2, 6 bases. The sequenced sample was PBMCs from blood, obtained 12 days after vaccination. The clonotype was recovered from a man over 45 who received an inactivated influenza vaccine. CDR3: CAISDRGISGRSFGYEQYF. The CDR3 DNA sequence: TGTGCCATCAGTGACCGCGGGATCAGCGGCCGGTCCTTCGGCTACGAGCAGTACTTC.